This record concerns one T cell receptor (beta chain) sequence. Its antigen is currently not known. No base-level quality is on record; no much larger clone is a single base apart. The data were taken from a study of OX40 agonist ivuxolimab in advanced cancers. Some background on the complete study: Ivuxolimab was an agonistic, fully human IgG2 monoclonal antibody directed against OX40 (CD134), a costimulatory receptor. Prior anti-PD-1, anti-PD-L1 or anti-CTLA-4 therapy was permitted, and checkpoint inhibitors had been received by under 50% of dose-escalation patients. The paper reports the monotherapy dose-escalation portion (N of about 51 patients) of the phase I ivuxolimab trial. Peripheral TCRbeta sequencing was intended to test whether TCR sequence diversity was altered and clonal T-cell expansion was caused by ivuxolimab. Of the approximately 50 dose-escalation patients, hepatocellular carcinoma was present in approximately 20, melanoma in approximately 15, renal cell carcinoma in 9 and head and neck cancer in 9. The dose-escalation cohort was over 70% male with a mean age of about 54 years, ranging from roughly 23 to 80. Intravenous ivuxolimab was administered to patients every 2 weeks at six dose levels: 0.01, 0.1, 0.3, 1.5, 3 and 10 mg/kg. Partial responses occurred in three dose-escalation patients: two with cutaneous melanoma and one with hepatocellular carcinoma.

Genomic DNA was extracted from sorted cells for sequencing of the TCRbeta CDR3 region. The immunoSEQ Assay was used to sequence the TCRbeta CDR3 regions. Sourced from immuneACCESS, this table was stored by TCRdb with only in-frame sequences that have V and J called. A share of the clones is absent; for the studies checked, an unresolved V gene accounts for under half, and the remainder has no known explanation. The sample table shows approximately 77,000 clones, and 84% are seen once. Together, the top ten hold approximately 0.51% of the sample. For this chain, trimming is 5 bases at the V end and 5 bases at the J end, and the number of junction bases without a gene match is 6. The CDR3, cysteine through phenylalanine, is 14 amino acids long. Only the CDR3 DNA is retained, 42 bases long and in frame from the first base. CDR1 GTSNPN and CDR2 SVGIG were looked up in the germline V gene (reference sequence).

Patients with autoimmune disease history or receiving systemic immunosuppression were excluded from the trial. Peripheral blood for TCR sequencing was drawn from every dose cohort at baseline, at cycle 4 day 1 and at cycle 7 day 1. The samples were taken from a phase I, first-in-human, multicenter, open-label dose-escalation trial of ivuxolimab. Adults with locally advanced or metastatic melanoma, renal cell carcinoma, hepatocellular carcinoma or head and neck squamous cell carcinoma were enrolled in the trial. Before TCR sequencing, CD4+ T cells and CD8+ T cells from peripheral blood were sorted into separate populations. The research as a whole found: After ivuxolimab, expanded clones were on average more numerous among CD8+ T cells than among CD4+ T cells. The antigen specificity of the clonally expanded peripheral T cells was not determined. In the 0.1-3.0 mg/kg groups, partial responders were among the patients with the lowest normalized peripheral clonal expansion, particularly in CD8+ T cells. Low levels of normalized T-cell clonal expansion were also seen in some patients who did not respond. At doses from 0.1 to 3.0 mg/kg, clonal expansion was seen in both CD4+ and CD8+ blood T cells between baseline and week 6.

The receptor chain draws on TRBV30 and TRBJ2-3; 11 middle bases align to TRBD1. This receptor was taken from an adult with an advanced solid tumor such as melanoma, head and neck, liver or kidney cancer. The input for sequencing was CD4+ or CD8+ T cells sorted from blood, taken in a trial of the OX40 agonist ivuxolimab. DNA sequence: TGTGCCTGGGGACAGGGGGCGTCTTTAGATACGCAGTATTTT. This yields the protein CAWGQGASLDTQYF.